This section outlines one T cell receptor beta chain sequence together with its context. No antigen is known for it. The sample comes from a study of T-cell reconstitution after alpha-beta-depleted transplantation in children. Study outcomes and limitations: The study traced high day-60 TCRbeta diversity in some patients to surviving recipient T cells and thymic progenitors. The main origin of T-cell counts and diversity one year after transplant was newly produced T cells. Reportedly, roughly two months post-transplant, alpha-beta T cells arose from several hundred expanded graft clones.

The CDR3 is 14 amino acids. CDR1 and CDR2 (germline): SGHRS, YFSETQ. Trimming removed 2 bases at V and 0 bases at J, with 9 bases between. Unique molecular identifiers were incorporated during preparation of the TCRbeta library. In TCRdb, the PCR reads were re-called with MiXCR into one record per CDR3 protein. The sample holds a few hundred thousand distinct CDR3 sequences, approximately 12% seen once. The sample in question was PBMCs, mostly from graft donor cells, obtained 360 days after TCRalphabeta/CD19-depleted stem cell transplant. J is TRBJ2-7 and V is TRBV5-1; D may match TRBD1 or TRBD2 (5 bases each). The receptor's source is a male patient younger than 18 who had a stem cell transplant for acute myeloid leukemia, so the T cells may come from the graft donor. The CDR3 DNA reads TGCGCCAGCAGCTTCCAGGGAGACTCCTACGAGCAGTACTTC. Amino acids: CASSFQGDSYEQYF.